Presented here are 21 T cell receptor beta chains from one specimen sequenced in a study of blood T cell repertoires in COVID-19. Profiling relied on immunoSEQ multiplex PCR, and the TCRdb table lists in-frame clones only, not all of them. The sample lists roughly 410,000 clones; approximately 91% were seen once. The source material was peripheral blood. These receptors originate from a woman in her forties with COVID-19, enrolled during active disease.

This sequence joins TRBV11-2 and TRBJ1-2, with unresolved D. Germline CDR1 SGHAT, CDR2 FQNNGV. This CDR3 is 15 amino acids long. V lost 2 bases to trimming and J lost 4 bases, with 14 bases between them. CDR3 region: CASSLSWPISYGYTF. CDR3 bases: TGTGCCAGCAGCTTAAGTTGGCCCATTTCCTATGGCTACACCTTC.

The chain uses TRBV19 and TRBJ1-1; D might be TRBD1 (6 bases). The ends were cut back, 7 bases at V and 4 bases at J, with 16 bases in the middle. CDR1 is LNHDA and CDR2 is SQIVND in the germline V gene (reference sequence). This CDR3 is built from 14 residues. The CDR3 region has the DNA TGTGCCAGTATCAGGGGAAGGGGAGCCACTGAAGCTTTCTTT. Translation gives CASIRGRGATEAFF.

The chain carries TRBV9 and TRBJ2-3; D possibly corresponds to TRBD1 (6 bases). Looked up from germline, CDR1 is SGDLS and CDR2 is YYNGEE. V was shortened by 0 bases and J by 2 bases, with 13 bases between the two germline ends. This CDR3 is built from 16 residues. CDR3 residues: CASSVARGQATDTQYF. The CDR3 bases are TGTGCCAGCAGCGTAGCCAGGGGCCAGGCCACAGATACGCAGTATTTT.

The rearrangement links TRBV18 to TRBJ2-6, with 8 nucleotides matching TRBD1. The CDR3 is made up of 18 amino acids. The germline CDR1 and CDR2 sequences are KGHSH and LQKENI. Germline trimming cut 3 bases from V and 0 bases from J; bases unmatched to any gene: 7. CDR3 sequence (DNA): TGTGCCAGCTCACCCGACAGGGGTCGCCCCTCTGGGGCCAACGTCCTGACTTTC. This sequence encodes CASSPDRGRPSGANVLTF. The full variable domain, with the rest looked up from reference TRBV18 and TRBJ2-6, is NAGVMQNPRHLVRRRGQEARLRCSPMKGHSHVYWYRQLPEEGLKFMVYLQKENIIDESGMPKERFSAEFPKEGPSILRIQQVVRGDSAAYFCASSPDRGRPSGANVLTFGAGSRLTVL.

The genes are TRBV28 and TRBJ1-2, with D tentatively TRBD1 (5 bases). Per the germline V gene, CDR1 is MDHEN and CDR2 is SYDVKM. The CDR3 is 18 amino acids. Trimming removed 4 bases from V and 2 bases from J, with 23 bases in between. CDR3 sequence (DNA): TGTGCCAGCAGTTCCCCCGGGACGGACGGGGGAACCAACTATGGCTACACCTTC. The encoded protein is CASSSPGTDGGTNYGYTF.

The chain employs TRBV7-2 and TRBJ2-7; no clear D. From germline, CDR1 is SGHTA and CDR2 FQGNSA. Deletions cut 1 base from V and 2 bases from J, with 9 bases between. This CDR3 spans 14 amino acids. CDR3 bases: TGTGCCAGCAGCTTAGGTCCCGGTGCCTACGAGCAGTACTTC. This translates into CASSLGPGAYEQYF.

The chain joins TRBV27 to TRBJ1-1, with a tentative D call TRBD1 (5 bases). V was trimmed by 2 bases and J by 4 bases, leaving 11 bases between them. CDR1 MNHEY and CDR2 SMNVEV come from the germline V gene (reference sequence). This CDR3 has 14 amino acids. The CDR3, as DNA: TGTGCCAGCAGTTTAATTAGCGGGGGCACTGAAGCTTTCTTT. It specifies CASSLISGGTEAFF.

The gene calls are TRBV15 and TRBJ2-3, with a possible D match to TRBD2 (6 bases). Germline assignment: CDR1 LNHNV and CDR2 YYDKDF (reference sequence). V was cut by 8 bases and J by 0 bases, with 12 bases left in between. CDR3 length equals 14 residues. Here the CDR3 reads CATGESGSTDTQYF. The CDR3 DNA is TGTGCCACCGGTGAGAGCGGGAGCACAGATACGCAGTATTTT.

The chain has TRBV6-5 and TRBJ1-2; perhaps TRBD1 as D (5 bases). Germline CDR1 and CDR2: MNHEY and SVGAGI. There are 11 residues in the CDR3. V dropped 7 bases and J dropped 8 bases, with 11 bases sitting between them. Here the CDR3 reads CASIGGAGYTF. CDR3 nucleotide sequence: TGTGCCAGCATAGGTGGGGCGGGCTACACCTTC.

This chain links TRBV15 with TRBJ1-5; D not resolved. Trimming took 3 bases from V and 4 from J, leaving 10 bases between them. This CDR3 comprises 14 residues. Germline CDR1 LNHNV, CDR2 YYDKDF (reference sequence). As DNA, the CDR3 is TGTGCCACCAGCAGGGGCCCAGCTAATCAGCCCCAGCATTTT. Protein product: CATSRGPANQPQHF.

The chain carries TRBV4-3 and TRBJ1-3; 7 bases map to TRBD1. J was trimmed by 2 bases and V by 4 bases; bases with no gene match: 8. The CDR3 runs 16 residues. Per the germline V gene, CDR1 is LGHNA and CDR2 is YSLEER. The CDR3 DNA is TGCGCCAGCAGCCTCGCAGGGGGAGGCCCTGGAAACACCATATATTTT. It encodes CASSLAGGGPGNTIYF.

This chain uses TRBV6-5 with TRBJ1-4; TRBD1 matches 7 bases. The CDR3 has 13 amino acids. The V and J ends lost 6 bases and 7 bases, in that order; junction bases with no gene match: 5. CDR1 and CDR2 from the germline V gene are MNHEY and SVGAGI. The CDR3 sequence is CASRQGLVEKLFF. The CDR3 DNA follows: TGTGCCAGCAGACAGGGGCTGGTTGAAAAACTGTTTTTT.

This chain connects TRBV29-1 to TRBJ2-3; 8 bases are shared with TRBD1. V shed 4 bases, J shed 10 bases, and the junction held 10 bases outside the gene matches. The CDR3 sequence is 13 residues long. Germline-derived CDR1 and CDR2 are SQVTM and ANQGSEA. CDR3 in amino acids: CSVVPPGTGAQYF. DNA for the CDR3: TGCAGCGTTGTCCCTCCCGGGACAGGTGCGCAGTATTTT.

CDR3: CASSFQPQGQGEKLFF. CDR3 DNA: TGTGCCAGCAGTTTTCAGCCACAGGGGCAGGGGGAAAAACTGTTTTTT. The chain uses TRBV28 and TRBJ1-4; 7 bases match TRBD1. CDR3 length equals 16 residues. Germline V gene data show CDR1 as MDHEN and CDR2 as SYDVKM. Trimming took 3 bases from V and 8 from J; bases not matched to a gene: 12.

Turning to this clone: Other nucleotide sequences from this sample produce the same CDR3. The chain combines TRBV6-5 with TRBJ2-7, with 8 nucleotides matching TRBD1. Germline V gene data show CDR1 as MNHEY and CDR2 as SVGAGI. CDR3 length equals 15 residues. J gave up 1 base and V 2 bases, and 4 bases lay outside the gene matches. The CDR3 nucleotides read TGTGCCAGCAGTTACAGCCGGGACAGGTCCTACGAGCAGTACTTC. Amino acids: CASSYSRDRSYEQYF.

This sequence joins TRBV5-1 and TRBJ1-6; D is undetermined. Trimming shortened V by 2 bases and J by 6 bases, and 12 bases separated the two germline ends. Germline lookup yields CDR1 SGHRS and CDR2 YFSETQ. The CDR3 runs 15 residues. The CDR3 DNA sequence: TGCGCCAGCAGCTTTAGCGGGGTCGCTAATTCACCCCTCCACTTT. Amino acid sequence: CASSFSGVANSPLHF.

The CDR3 nucleotides read TGTGCCAGCAGCCCCAGACAGGGGGCAGGGGAGACCCAGTACTTC. Encoded protein: CASSPRQGAGETQYF. The V call is TRBV7-8, the J call TRBJ2-5; 10 nucleotides match TRBD1. CDR1 is SGHVS, CDR2 FQNEAQ, per germline. The length of the CDR3 is 15 residues. V was pared by 5 bases and J by 5 bases, with 8 bases of the junction left unmatched.

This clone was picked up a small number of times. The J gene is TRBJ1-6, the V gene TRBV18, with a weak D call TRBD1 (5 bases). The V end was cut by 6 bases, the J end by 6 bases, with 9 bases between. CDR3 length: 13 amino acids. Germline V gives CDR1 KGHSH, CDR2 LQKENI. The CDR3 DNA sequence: TGTGCCAGCTCGGGGCAGACTAATTCACCCCTCCACTTT. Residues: CASSGQTNSPLHF.

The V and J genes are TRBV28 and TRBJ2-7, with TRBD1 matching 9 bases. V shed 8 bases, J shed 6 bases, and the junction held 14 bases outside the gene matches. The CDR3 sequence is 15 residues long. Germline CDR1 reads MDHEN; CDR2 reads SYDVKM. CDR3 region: CASFIGPGQGSEQYF. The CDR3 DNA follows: TGTGCCAGCTTCATCGGTCCGGGACAGGGAAGCGAGCAGTACTTC.

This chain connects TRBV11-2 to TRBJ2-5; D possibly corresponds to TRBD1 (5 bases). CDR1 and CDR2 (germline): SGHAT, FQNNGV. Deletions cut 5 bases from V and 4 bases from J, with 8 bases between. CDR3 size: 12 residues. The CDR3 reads CASSGRVETQYF. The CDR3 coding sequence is TGTGCCAGCAGCGGCAGGGTAGAGACCCAGTACTTC. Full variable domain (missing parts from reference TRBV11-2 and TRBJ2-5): EAGVAQSPRYKIIEKRQSVAFWCNPISGHATLYWYQQILGQGPKLLIQFQNNGVVDDSQLPKDRFSAERLKGVDSTLKIQPAKLEDSAVYLCASSGRVETQYFGPGTRLLVL.

CDR3 protein: CASSLGQGATNEKLFF. The CDR3 DNA follows: TGTGCCAGCAGCTTAGGTCAGGGGGCGACTAATGAAAAACTGTTTTTT. The genes are TRBV7-9 and TRBJ1-4; TRBD1 agrees at 8 bases. The ends lost 1 base at V and 2 bases at J; junction bases unmatched: 3. Germline CDR1 is SEHNR and CDR2 is FQNEAQ (reference sequence). CDR3 length: 16 amino acids.